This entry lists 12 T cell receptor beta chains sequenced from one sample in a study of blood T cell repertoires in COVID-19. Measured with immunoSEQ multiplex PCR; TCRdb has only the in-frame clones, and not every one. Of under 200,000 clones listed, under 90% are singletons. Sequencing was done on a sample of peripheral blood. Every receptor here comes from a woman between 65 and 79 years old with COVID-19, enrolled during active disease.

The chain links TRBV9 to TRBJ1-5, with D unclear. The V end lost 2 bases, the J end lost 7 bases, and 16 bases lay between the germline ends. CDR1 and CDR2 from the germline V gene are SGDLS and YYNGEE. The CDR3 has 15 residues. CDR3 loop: CASSVRSVAKQPQHF. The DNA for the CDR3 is TGTGCCAGCAGCGTTCGGAGTGTCGCCAAGCAGCCCCAGCATTTT.

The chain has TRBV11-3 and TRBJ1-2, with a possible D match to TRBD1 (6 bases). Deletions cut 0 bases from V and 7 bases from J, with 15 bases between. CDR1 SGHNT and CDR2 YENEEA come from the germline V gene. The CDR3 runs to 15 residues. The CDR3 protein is CASSLDRKGVRGYTF. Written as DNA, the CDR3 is TGTGCCAGCAGCTTAGACCGCAAGGGGGTTCGTGGCTACACCTTC.

For the CDR3, the DNA is TGTGCCAGCAGCCGGGAGGGCGGACCGCGTCCCGGGGAGCTGTTTTTT. Translated: CASSREGGPRPGELFF. The rearrangement joins TRBV3-1 (or the pseudogene TRBV3-2) to TRBJ2-2; 7 bases match TRBD2. CDR1 is LGHDT and CDR2 is YNNKEL in the germline V gene (reference sequence). V lost 4 bases to trimming and J lost 6 bases; unmatched junction nucleotides: 11. CDR3 length equals 16 residues.

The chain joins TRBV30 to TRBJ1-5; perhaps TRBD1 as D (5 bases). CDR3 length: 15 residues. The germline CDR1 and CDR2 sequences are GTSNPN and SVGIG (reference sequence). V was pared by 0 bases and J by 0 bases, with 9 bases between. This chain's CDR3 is CAWSVRGTSNQPQHF. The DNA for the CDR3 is TGTGCCTGGAGTGTACGGGGGACTAGCAATCAGCCCCAGCATTTT.

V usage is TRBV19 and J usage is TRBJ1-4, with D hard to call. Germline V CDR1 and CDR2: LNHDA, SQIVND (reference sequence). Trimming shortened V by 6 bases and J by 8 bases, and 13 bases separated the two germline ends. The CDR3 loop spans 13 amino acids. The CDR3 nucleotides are TGTGCCAGTAGCATCGGGATCTGGGAAAAACTGTTTTTT. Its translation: CASSIGIWEKLFF.

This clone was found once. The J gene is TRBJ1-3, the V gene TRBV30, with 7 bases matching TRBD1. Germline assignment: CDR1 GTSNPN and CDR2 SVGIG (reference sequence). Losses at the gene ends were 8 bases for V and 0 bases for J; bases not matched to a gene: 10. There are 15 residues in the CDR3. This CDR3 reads CAGILGQHSGNTIYF. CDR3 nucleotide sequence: TGTGCCGGCATCTTGGGACAGCACTCTGGAAACACCATATATTTT.

CDR3 sequence reads: CASQATGTGLYEQYF. CDR3 DNA sequence: TGTGCCAGCCAAGCCACCGGGACAGGTCTTTACGAGCAGTACTTC. The chain combines TRBV27 with TRBJ2-7; 8 bases match TRBD1. The CDR3 has 15 amino acids. Losses at the gene ends were 8 bases for V and 4 bases for J; bases not matched to a gene: 13. Germline CDR1 and CDR2: MNHEY and SMNVEV (reference sequence).

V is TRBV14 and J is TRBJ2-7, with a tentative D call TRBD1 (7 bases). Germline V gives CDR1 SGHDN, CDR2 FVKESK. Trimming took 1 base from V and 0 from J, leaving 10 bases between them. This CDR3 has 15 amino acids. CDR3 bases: TGTGCCAGCAGCCAAGCCCAGGGGGGCTCCTACGAGCAGTACTTC. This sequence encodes CASSQAQGGSYEQYF. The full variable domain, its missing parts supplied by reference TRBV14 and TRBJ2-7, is EAGVTQFPSHSVIEKGQTVTLRCDPISGHDNLYWYRRVMGKEIKFLLHFVKESKQDESGMPNNRFLAERTGGTYSTLKVQPAELEDSGVYFCASSQAQGGSYEQYFGPGTRLTVT.

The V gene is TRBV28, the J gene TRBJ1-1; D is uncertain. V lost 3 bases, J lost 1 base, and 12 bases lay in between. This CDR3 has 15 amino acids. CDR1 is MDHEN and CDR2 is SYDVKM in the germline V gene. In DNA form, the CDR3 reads TGTGCCAGCAGTTTTTTCTTTTCGGGGAACACTGAAGCTTTCTTT. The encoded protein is CASSFFFSGNTEAFF.

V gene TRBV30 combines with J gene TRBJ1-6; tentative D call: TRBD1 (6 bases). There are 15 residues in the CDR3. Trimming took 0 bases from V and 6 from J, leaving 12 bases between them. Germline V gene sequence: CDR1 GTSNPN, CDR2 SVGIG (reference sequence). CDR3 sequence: CAWSVGGPINSPLHF. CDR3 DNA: TGTGCCTGGAGTGTCGGGGGGCCGATTAATTCACCCCTCCACTTT.

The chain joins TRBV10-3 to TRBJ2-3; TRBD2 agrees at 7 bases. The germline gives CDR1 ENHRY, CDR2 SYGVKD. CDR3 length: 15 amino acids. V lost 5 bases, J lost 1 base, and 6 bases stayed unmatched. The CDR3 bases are TGTGCCATCAGTTTGGGGGGGGAAGGCACAGATACGCAGTATTTT. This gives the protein CAISLGGEGTDTQYF.

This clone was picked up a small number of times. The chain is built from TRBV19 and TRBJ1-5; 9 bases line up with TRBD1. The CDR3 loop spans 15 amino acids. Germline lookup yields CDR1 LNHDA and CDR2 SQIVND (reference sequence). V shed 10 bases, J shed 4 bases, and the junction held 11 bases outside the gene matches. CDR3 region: CANTKDRGGNQPQHF. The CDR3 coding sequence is TGTGCCAACACAAAGGACAGGGGAGGGAATCAGCCCCAGCATTTT.